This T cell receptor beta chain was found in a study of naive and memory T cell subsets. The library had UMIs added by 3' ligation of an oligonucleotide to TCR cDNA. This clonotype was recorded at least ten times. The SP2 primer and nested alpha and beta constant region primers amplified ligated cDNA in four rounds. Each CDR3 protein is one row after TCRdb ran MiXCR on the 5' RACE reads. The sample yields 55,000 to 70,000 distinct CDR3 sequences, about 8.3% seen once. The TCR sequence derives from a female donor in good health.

In DNA, the CDR3 is TGTGCCAGCAGTGAAGAGGCTAGCGGGGGGGCCCGAAAGTTCTTC. This gives the protein CASSEEASGGARKFF. This chain links TRBV2 with TRBJ2-1; 12 positions agree with TRBD2. The CDR3 runs 15 residues. Germline V gene lookup returns CDR1 SNHLY and CDR2 FYNNEI. The V and J ends lost 1 base and 14 bases, in that order; junction bases with no gene match: 9.